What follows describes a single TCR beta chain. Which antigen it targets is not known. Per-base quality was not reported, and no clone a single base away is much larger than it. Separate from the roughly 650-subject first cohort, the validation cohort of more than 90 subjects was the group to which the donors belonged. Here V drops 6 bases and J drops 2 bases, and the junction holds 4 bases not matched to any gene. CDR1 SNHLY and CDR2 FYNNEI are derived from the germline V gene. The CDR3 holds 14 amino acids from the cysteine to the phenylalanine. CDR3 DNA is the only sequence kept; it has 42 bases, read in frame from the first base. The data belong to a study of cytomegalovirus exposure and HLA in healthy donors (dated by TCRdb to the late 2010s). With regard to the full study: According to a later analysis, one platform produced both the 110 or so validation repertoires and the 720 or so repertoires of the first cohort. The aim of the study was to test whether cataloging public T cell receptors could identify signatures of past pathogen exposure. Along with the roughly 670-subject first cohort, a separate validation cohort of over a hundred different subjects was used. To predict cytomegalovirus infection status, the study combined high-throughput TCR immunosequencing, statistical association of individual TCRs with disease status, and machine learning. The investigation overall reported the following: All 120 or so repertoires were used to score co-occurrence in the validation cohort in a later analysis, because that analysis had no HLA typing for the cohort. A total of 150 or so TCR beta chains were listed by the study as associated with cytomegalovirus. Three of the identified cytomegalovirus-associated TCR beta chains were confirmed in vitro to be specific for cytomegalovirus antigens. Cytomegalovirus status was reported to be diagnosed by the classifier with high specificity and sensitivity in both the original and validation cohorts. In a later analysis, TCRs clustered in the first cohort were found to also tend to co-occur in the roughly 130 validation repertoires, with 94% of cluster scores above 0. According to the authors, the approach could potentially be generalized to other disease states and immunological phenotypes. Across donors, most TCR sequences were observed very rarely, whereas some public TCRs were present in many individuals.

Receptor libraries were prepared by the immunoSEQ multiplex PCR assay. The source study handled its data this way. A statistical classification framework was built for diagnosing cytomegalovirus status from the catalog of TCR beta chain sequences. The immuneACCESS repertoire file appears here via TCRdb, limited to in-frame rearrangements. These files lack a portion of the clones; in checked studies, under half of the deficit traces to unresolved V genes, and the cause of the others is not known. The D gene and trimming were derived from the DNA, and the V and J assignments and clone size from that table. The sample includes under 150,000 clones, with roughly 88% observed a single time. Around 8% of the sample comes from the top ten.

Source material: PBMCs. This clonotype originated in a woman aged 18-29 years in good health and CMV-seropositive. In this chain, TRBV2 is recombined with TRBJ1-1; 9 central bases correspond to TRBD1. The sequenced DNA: TGTGCCAGCAGAGGGACAGGGACAAACACTGAAGCTTTCTTT. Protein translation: CASRGTGTNTEAFF.